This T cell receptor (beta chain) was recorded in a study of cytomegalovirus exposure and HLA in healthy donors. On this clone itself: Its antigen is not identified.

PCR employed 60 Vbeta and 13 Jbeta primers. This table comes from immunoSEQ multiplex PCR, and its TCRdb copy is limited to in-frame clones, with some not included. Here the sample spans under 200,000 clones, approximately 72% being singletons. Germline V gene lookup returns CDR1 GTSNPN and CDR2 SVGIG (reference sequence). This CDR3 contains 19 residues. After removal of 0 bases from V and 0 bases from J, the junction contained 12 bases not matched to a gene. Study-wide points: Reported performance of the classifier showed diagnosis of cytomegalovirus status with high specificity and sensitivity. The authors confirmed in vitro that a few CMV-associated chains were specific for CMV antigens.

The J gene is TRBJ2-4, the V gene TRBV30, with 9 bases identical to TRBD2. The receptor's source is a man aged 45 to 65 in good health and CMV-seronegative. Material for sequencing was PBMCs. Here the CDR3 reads CAWSVLGGGAPLAKNIQYF. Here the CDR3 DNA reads TGTGCCTGGAGTGTACTCGGCGGGGGGGCCCCCCTAGCCAAAAACATTCAGTACTTC. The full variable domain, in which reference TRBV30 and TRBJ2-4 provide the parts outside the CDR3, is SQTIHQWPATLVQPVGSPLSLECTVEGTSNPNLYWYRQAAGRGLQLLFYSVGIGQISSEVPQNLSASRPQDRQFILSSKKLLLSDSGFYLCAWSVLGGGAPLAKNIQYFGAGTRLSVL.